The 11 T cell receptor beta chains below were found in one sample sequenced in a study of early T cells in non-severe SARS-CoV-2 infection. TCRdb reanalysed the 5' RACE reads using MiXCR and keeps one entry per CDR3 protein. The sample carries 30,000 to 40,000 distinct CDR3 sequences, roughly 9.2% recorded once. Source material: whole blood. These receptors all come from an adult who was a healthcare worker with PCR-confirmed SARS-CoV-2 infection or an uninfected control (not recorded which).

This clonotype has at least ten counts. This chain's CDR3 is CASSTTGGSNQPQHF. The CDR3 DNA reads TGTGCCAGCAGTACAACAGGGGGGAGCAATCAGCCCCAGCATTTT. V gene TRBV12-3 or TRBV12-4 combines with J gene TRBJ1-5; 8 bases line up with TRBD1. V gave up 5 bases and J gave up 1 base; unmatched junction bases: 4. This CDR3 spans 15 amino acids.

This clonotype was detected many times. The chain uses TRBV5-1 and TRBJ2-7; D may be TRBD1 (6 bases). CDR3 length equals 13 residues. The germline V gene has CDR1 SGHRS and CDR2 YFSETQ. Trimming removed 7 bases at V and 9 bases at J, with 20 bases between. CDR3 region: CASDSGDRAVQYF. For the CDR3, the DNA is TGCGCCAGCGATTCAGGGGATAGGGCGGTGCAGTACTTC.

This clonotype was recorded at least ten times. The chain combines TRBV29-1 with TRBJ2-7, with D hard to call. This CDR3 has 11 residues. V was pared by 4 bases and J by 3 bases, with 7 bases between. CDR1 and CDR2 (germline): SQVTM, ANQGSEA. CDR3 nucleotide sequence: TGCAGCGTTGCAACAGTCTACGAGCAGTACTTC. Encoded protein: CSVATVYEQYF.

The chain recombines TRBV12-3 or TRBV12-4 with TRBJ2-1; D gene unclear. The CDR3 runs to 16 residues. Trimming removed 0 bases from V and 0 bases from J, with 9 bases in between. CDR3 nucleotides: TGTGCCAGCAGTTTAGCGACCGTTAGCTCCTACAATGAGCAGTTCTTC. Translation gives CASSLATVSSYNEQFF.

This clonotype was picked up many times. This chain links TRBV12-3 or TRBV12-4 with TRBJ1-4, with D perhaps matching TRBD1 (6 bases). With 6 bases removed from V and 8 bases from J, the gap between germline ends came to 10 bases. The CDR3 extends over 12 amino acids. The CDR3 DNA follows: TGTGCCAGCAGCTCAGGGGAAGAAAAACTGTTTTTT. Translating gives CASSSGEEKLFF.

At least ten counts were recorded for this clonotype. The gene calls are TRBV7-8 and TRBJ2-2; 9 nucleotides align to TRBD1. The CDR3 contains 16 residues. The J segment lost 2 bases and the V segment lost 3 bases, leaving 4 bases of the junction unmatched. Germline loops: CDR1 SGHVS, CDR2 FQNEAQ. CDR3 region: CASSFLGQGNTGELFF. Written as DNA, the CDR3 is TGTGCCAGCAGCTTCCTGGGACAGGGAAACACCGGGGAGCTGTTTTTT.

This clonotype was observed at least ten times. The chain joins TRBV18 to TRBJ1-1; D gene uncertain. V was shortened by 6 bases and J by 1 base, with 6 bases between the two germline ends. Per germline, CDR1 KGHSH and CDR2 LQKENI. The CDR3 runs 12 residues. The CDR3 DNA sequence: TGTGCCAGCTCCCCGCGGAACACTGAAGCTTTCTTT. Its translation: CASSPRNTEAFF.

The V call is TRBV5-6, the J call TRBJ1-5; 7 bases fit TRBD1. V was clipped by 0 bases and J by 6 bases; unmatched bases: 3. Germline-derived CDR1 and CDR2 are SGHDT and YYEEEE. The CDR3 has 14 residues. The CDR3 spells CASSLGDRAQPQHF. The CDR3 DNA reads as TGTGCCAGCAGCTTGGGTGACAGGGCTCAGCCCCAGCATTTT.

This sequence joins TRBV4-2 and TRBJ2-5; 7 bases line up with TRBD1. CDR1 is LGHNA, CDR2 YNFKEQ, per germline. The CDR3 has 15 residues. V shed 1 base, J shed 0 bases, and the junction held 2 bases outside the gene matches. The CDR3 DNA is TGTGCCAGCAGCCAAGCGGGACAGTACCAAGAGACCCAGTACTTC. Translating it yields CASSQAGQYQETQYF.

This clonotype was seen many times. V gene TRBV18 combines with J gene TRBJ1-1; D possibly corresponds to TRBD1 (5 bases). The CDR3 sequence is 18 residues long. Trimming shortened V by 0 bases and J by 5 bases, and 22 bases separated the two germline ends. The germline CDR1 and CDR2 sequences are KGHSH and LQKENI. This CDR3 reads CASSPPSGPWTRRTEAFF. In DNA form, the CDR3 reads TGTGCCAGCTCACCACCGTCGGGTCCCTGGACACGGAGGACTGAAGCTTTCTTT. Looking up the rest from reference TRBV18 and TRBJ1-1 gives the full variable domain: NAGVMQNPRHLVRRRGQEARLRCSPMKGHSHVYWYRQLPEEGLKFMVYLQKENIIDESGMPKERFSAEFPKEGPSILRIQQVVRGDSAAYFCASSPPSGPWTRRTEAFFGQGTRLTVV.

This clonotype has a count of ten or more. The chain combines TRBV12-3 or TRBV12-4 with TRBJ1-5, with D uncertain. The CDR3 length is 16 residues. V was cut by 5 bases and J by 3 bases, with 17 bases left in between. The CDR3 region is CASSDREPEDNQPQHF. The CDR3 DNA is TGTGCCAGCAGTGACCGGGAACCGGAGGACAATCAGCCCCAGCATTTT.